The clone carrying this T cell receptor beta chain appeared many times. Antigen: not known. The data originate from a study of regulatory T cells in long-lasting Graves disease. Documented time point: newly diagnosed GD, antithyroid drugs for less than 3 months. Scientists built the TCR library using RNA that was extracted from PBMCs. An endocrinology unit in Xi'an, China, supplied the patients. Study conclusions and caveats: TCR diversity was lower in persistent than newly diagnosed Graves' disease. More public clonotypes were shared by persistent patients (about 3,000) than by new patients (roughly 910).

In building TCR beta libraries, iRepertoire HTBI primers were used together with Arm-PCR of CDR3 regions. From the multiplex PCR reads, TCRdb called clonotypes with MiXCR, one entry per CDR3 protein. Here the sample spans 300,000 to 450,000 distinct CDR3 sequences, roughly 15% being singletons. This receptor was taken from a female donor with Graves disease. The source was peripheral blood mononuclear cells (PBMCs), collected at new diagnosis, from a patient treated with antithyroid drugs.

CDR3 amino acids: CASGITPTNEKLFF. The CDR3 nucleotides read TGTGCCAGCGGGATCACCCCAACTAATGAAAAACTGTTTTTT. This chain joins TRBV2 and TRBJ1-4; no clear D. The germline V gene has CDR1 SNHLY and CDR2 FYNNEI. The CDR3 runs 14 residues. Trimming took off 8 bases at V and 0 bases at J, with 10 bases between the two ends.